A selection of T cell receptor beta chains follows, all from one sample in a study of T cell responses to AZD1222 COVID-19 vaccine. Assay: immunoSEQ multiplex PCR; the TCRdb copy retains only in-frame clones and omits some. The table includes about 130,000 clones, around 90% detected once. Source: peripheral blood, taken 28 days after the second AZD1222 dose. The source of these receptors is an adult who received the AZD1222 COVID-19 vaccine. Each CDR3 is given with its conserved first and last residue. Fields, in order: V gene, clone size, CDR3 length, D gene, J gene, CDR3 protein, CDR3 DNA. The D gene is left open where the match is weak. Clone size is not always given. Where it is, it says once, few, many or a class for expanded clones.

TRBV11-2,-,15,-,TRBJ2-1,CASSRGGVGGNEQFF,TGTGCCAGCAGCCGAGGGGGGGTAGGTGGCAATGAGCAGTTCTTC
TRBV5-5,-,15,TRBD1,TRBJ2-7,CASSLAGTVPYEQYF,TGTGCCAGCAGCTTGGCCGGGACAGTTCCCTACGAGCAGTACTTC
TRBV5-1,-,13,-,TRBJ2-7,CASSFDANYEQYF,TGCGCCAGCAGCTTCGACGCTAATTACGAGCAGTACTTC
TRBV19,once,19,TRBD1,TRBJ1-1,CASSIGQLRTGDRDTEAFF,TGTGCCAGTAGTATAGGCCAACTGCGGACAGGGGACAGGGACACTGAAGCTTTCTTT
TRBV7-9,-,16,-,TRBJ1-4,CASSLNGIGTNEKLFF,TGTGCCAGCAGCTTAAATGGAATTGGAACTAATGAAAAACTGTTTTTT
TRBV2,-,14,-,TRBJ2-3,CATEDGPSPDTQYF,TGTGCCACCGAAGACGGGCCCAGCCCAGATACGCAGTATTTT
TRBV6-4,-,13,-,TRBJ2-1,CASSAGDRNEQFF,TGTGCCAGCAGTGCGGGAGACCGCAATGAGCAGTTCTTC
TRBV12-3/TRBV12-4,-,12,-,TRBJ1-5,CASSRGNQPQHF,TGTGCCAGCAGTCGGGGCAATCAGCCCCAGCATTTT
TRBV6-5,-,15,-,TRBJ2-7,CASSYSTGFTYEQYF,TGTGCCAGCAGTTACTCGACCGGATTTACCTACGAGCAGTACTTC
TRBV7-3,-,14,TRBD1,TRBJ2-3,CASSLGQGADTQYF,TGTGCCAGCAGCTTGGGACAGGGGGCTGATACGCAGTATTTT
TRBV6-1,many,15,TRBD1,TRBJ2-7,CASSEVPDRDYEQYF,TGTGCCAGCAGTGAAGTTCCAGACAGGGACTACGAGCAGTACTTC
TRBV19,-,14,TRBD1,TRBJ2-7,CASSPQGATYEQYF,TGTGCCAGTAGTCCCCAGGGGGCAACCTACGAGCAGTACTTC
TRBV5-1,-,14,TRBD1,TRBJ1-1,CASSKDRVVAEAFF,TGCGCCAGCAGCAAAGACAGGGTAGTCGCTGAAGCTTTCTTT
TRBV6-5,-,11,-,TRBJ1-2,CASSYSEGYTF,TGTGCCAGCAGTTACTCGGAGGGCTACACCTTC
TRBV6-2/TRBV6-3,-,18,TRBD1,TRBJ1-5,CASSYRGTGRLINQPQHF,TGTGCCAGCAGTTACCGGGGGACAGGGAGGCTTATCAATCAGCCCCAGCATTTT
TRBV30,few,12,-,TRBJ2-3,CAWGALADTQYF,TGTGCCTGGGGTGCCCTCGCAGATACGCAGTATTTT
TRBV2,-,18,TRBD1,TRBJ1-5,CASSGLARTGGANQPQHF,TGTGCCAGCAGTGGATTAGCGCGGACAGGGGGAGCCAATCAGCCCCAGCATTTT
TRBV7-2,-,15,-,TRBJ2-3,CASSPASTSTDTQYF,TGTGCCAGCAGCCCAGCAAGCACGAGCACAGATACGCAGTATTTT
TRBV30,-,14,TRBD1,TRBJ1-1,CASTGQGWDTEAFF,TGTGCCTCCACGGGACAGGGATGGGACACTGAAGCTTTCTTT
TRBV29-1,-,13,-,TRBJ1-1,CSVDEGLNTEAFF,TGCAGCGTTGACGAGGGGCTGAACACTGAAGCTTTCTTT
TRBV4-2,once,18,TRBD1,TRBJ1-2,CASSQHPGEGATNYGYTF,TGTGCCAGCAGCCAACACCCCGGGGAGGGGGCAACCAACTATGGCTACACCTTC
TRBV3-1/TRBV3-2,few,15,-,TRBJ2-2,CASSQVAGAAGELFF,TGTGCCAGCAGCCAAGTGGCGGGGGCGGCCGGGGAGCTGTTTTTT
TRBV12-5,few,13,-,TRBJ1-5,CASGLQQDQPQHF,TGTGCTAGTGGTCTCCAACAGGATCAGCCCCAGCATTTT
TRBV12-3/TRBV12-4,-,13,TRBD1,TRBJ1-5,CASSLGRGQPQHF,TGTGCCAGCAGTTTAGGCAGGGGGCAGCCCCAGCATTTT
TRBV19,-,13,-,TRBJ1-4,CASSVGLNEKLFF,TGTGCCAGTAGTGTTGGATTAAATGAAAAACTGTTTTTT
TRBV11-2,once,15,-,TRBJ1-5,CASSIQVAANQPQHF,TGTGCCAGCAGCATACAGGTGGCGGCGAATCAGCCCCAGCATTTT
TRBV7-6,-,13,-,TRBJ1-6,CASSFLEDSPLHF,TGTGCCAGCAGCTTCCTAGAAGATTCACCCCTCCACTTT
TRBV7-8,-,14,-,TRBJ1-2,CASSNGEGNYGYTF,TGTGCCAGCAGTAACGGAGAGGGGAACTATGGCTACACCTTC
TRBV5-5,-,15,TRBD1,TRBJ2-7,CASSLRTGVAYEQYF,TGTGCCAGCAGCTTAAGGACAGGGGTTGCCTACGAGCAGTACTTC
TRBV18,-,14,TRBD1,TRBJ1-2,CASSPSTGEEGYTF,TGTGCCAGCTCACCTTCGACAGGGGAGGAGGGCTACACCTTC
TRBV19,-,15,-,TRBJ2-1,CASSIGVSSYNEQFF,TGTGCCAGTAGTATAGGGGTAAGCTCCTACAATGAGCAGTTCTTC
TRBV3-1/TRBV3-2,-,16,TRBD2,TRBJ2-3,CASSQRLAGGTDTQYF,TGTGCCAGCAGCCAGAGGCTAGCGGGGGGCACAGATACGCAGTATTTT
TRBV18,-,16,TRBD2,TRBJ2-7,CASSPPLLAGVIEQYF,TGTGCCAGCTCACCACCTCTATTAGCGGGAGTTATCGAGCAGTACTTC
TRBV30,-,13,TRBD1,TRBJ1-5,CAWAQGEDQPQHF,TGTGCCTGGGCACAGGGGGAGGATCAGCCCCAGCATTTT
TRBV6-2/TRBV6-3,-,15,-,TRBJ1-5,CASSYSGRVDQPQHF,TGTGCCAGCAGTTACTCGGGCAGGGTCGATCAGCCCCAGCATTTT
TRBV7-9,-,14,TRBD2,TRBJ2-5,CASSPGLAVRNQYF,TGTGCCAGCAGCCCGGGACTAGCGGTGCGGAACCAGTACTTC
TRBV5-4,-,14,TRBD1,TRBJ1-2,CASSLAGTAGGYTF,TGTGCCAGCAGCTTGGCGGGGACAGCTGGGGGCTACACCTTC
TRBV6-5,-,15,-,TRBJ2-7,CASSYSSGQFYEQYF,TGTGCCAGCAGTTACTCAAGCGGCCAATTCTACGAGCAGTACTTC
TRBV11-2,once,16,TRBD2,TRBJ2-1,CASSNLGGVSYNEQFF,TGTGCCAGCAGCAACCTCGGGGGGGTCTCCTACAATGAGCAGTTCTTC
TRBV3-1/TRBV3-2,-,14,TRBD1,TRBJ1-4,CASSPRDRDEKLFF,TGTGCCAGCAGCCCCCGGGACAGGGATGAAAAACTGTTTTTT
TRBV6-5,-,14,-,TRBJ1-3,CASSYEGAGNTIYF,TGTGCCAGCAGTTACGAGGGGGCTGGAAACACCATATATTTT
TRBV28,-,16,-,TRBJ2-1,CASTASRDGSYNEQFF,TGTGCCAGCACCGCCTCGAGGGACGGGAGCTACAATGAGCAGTTCTTC
TRBV6-1,-,12,-,TRBJ1-1,CASSELYTEAFF,TGTGCCAGCAGTGAATTGTACACTGAAGCTTTCTTT
TRBV6-6,-,14,-,TRBJ1-5,CASSSAGSNQPQHF,TGTGCCAGCAGTTCCGCCGGTAGCAATCAGCCCCAGCATTTT
TRBV28,-,15,TRBD1,TRBJ1-5,CASSPTGVGYQPQHF,TGTGCCAGCAGTCCGACAGGGGTTGGCTATCAGCCCCAGCATTTT
TRBV4-2,-,18,TRBD2,TRBJ2-1,CASSQEAPSSGDYYEQFF,TGTGCCAGCAGCCAAGAAGCCCCCTCTAGCGGGGATTACTATGAGCAGTTCTTC
TRBV19,-,14,TRBD1,TRBJ1-2,CASRRGQGTYGYTF,TGTGCCAGTCGCAGGGGACAGGGGACCTATGGCTACACCTTC
TRBV5-4,-,16,-,TRBJ1-6,CASSFDHPGTGSPLHF,TGTGCCAGCAGCTTCGACCATCCCGGGACTGGGTCACCCCTCCACTTT
TRBV7-9,-,15,-,TRBJ2-1,CASSLAGLSHNEQFF,TGTGCCAGCAGCTTAGCAGGACTGTCACACAATGAGCAGTTCTTC
TRBV7-9,-,13,-,TRBJ1-4,CASSNALGEKLFF,TGTGCCAGCAGCAACGCTTTGGGTGAAAAACTGTTTTTT
TRBV7-3,-,14,-,TRBJ2-1,CASRRDSVAGEQFF,TGTGCCAGCAGAAGGGACTCGGTGGCGGGGGAGCAGTTCTTC
TRBV11-2,-,16,-,TRBJ1-1,CASSTRSASMNTEAFF,TGTGCCAGCAGCACCAGATCGGCTAGCATGAACACTGAAGCTTTCTTT
TRBV19,-,18,-,TRBJ2-6,CASSIAQSRVWGANVLTF,TGTGCCAGTAGTATAGCACAGTCAAGGGTGTGGGGGGCCAACGTCCTGACTTTC
TRBV20-1,once,15,-,TRBJ1-6,CSASPALSYNSPLHF,TGCAGTGCTAGTCCGGCCCTCTCCTATAATTCACCCCTCCACTTT
TRBV18,-,14,-,TRBJ1-4,CASSPGGRVEKLFF,TGTGCCAGCTCACCAGGGGGGCGCGTTGAAAAACTGTTTTTT